A selection of T cell receptor beta chains follows, all from one sample in a study of Graves' ophthalmopathy and Graves' hyperthyroidism. TCRdb ran MiXCR on the multiplex PCR reads and lists one entry per CDR3 protein. This sample has 740,000 or so distinct CDR3 sequences; roughly 40% occur once, and the top ten carry 44%. Sequenced material: peripheral blood. The receptors were sampled from an adult man with Graves' ophthalmopathy. CDR3s include the opening cysteine and the closing phenylalanine or tryptophan. A D gene is named only where the DNA matches it firmly. Clone size is not always given. Where it is, it says once, few, many or a class for expanded clones.

D gene	clone size	V gene	J gene	CDR3 DNA	CDR3 protein
NA	many	TRBV4-3	TRBJ1-2	TGCGCCAGCAGCCAAGATCTCACCGGGTTGTGGGGCTACACCTTC	CASSQDLTGLWGYTF
NA	few	TRBV12-3/TRBV12-4	TRBJ2-7	TGTGCCAGCAGTTTATTACGTGGGCCATACGAGCAGTACTTC	CASSLLRGPYEQYF
TRBD2	many	TRBV7-2	TRBJ2-7	TGTGCCAGCAGCTTATCAGGAGCGGGAGGGCCCGGACAGTACTTC	CASSLSGAGGPGQYF
NA	few	TRBV25-1	TRBJ2-2	TGTGCCAGCAGCCCAGGGCGTTTCGCCGGGGAGCTGTTTTTT	CASSPGRFAGELFF
TRBD1	NA	TRBV7-8	TRBJ1-1	TGTGCCAGCAGCCGGGAACAGGGGACTGAAGCTTTCTTT	CASSREQGTEAFF
NA	NA	TRBV10-3	TRBJ1-1	TGTGCCATCAGACCCGACCTAGACACTGAAGCTTTCTTT	CAIRPDLDTEAFF
NA	many	TRBV29-1	TRBJ1-2	TGCAGCGTTGACCGAGACTATGGCTACACCTTC	CSVDRDYGYTF
NA	NA	TRBV2	TRBJ1-1	TGTGCCAGCAGTGAATGGGGAGGTGCCACTGAAGCTTTCTTT	CASSEWGGATEAFF
TRBD2	NA	TRBV6-5	TRBJ2-7	TGTGCCAGCAGTTTAAGCGGGGGGATTTACGAGCAGTACTTC	CASSLSGGIYEQYF
TRBD2	NA	TRBV11-1	TRBJ2-5	TGTGCCAGCCGCTTGACGGGGGGGCAAGAGACCCAGTACTTC	CASRLTGGQETQYF
NA	NA	TRBV25-1	TRBJ1-2	TGTGCCAGCAGTGGAAATACGGCCTATGGCTACACCTTC	CASSGNTAYGYTF
TRBD2	NA	TRBV7-8	TRBJ2-5	TGTGCCAGCAGCCCTGGGACTAGCGGGGGGGCCAGGGAGACCCAGTACTTC	CASSPGTSGGARETQYF
TRBD1	many	TRBV7-9	TRBJ1-6	TGTGCCAGCAGTCAGTTAGACAGGGGGTTCTCACCCCTCCACTTT	CASSQLDRGFSPLHF
NA	NA	TRBV6-6	TRBJ1-5	TGTGCCAGCATTCCCTCGGGCCTCAATCAGCCCCAGCATTTT	CASIPSGLNQPQHF
NA	NA	TRBV10-3	TRBJ2-5	TGTGCCATCAGGCCAGGGGGGCCCCAAGAGACCCAGTACTTC	CAIRPGGPQETQYF
NA	NA	TRBV25-1	TRBJ1-2	TGTGCCAGCAGTGATCACGGAGGGGTACGGTATGGCTACACCTTC	CASSDHGGVRYGYTF
NA	many	TRBV29-1	TRBJ1-1	TGCAGCGTTGAAGACAGCTTACGCGCTGAAGCTTTCTTT	CSVEDSLRAEAFF
TRBD1	once	TRBV2	TRBJ1-2	TGTGCCAGCAGTGACAGGGGGGAAGGTGGCTACACCTTC	CASSDRGEGGYTF
NA	NA	TRBV7-9	TRBJ2-2	TGTGCCAGCAGTGATCCGACTAGTGTGGGGGACACCGGGGAGCTGTTTTTT	CASSDPTSVGDTGELFF
NA	NA	TRBV6-5	TRBJ1-1	TGTGCCAGCAGTTATAGGGGCGGTGAAGCTTTCTTT	CASSYRGGEAFF
NA	few	TRBV10-3	TRBJ1-1	TGTGCCACCGAGGGGGGGGGGAACACTGAAGCTTTCTTT	CATEGGGNTEAFF
NA	few	TRBV6-6	TRBJ2-5	TGTGCCAGCAGTTACGGGTCTGTCAGAGCCCAAGAGACCCAGTACTTC	CASSYGSVRAQETQYF
NA	few	TRBV2	TRBJ2-6	TGTGCCAGCAGAAGAGCAGGGGCCGGGGCCAACGTCCTGACTTTC	CASRRAGAGANVLTF
TRBD1	NA	TRBV29-1	TRBJ1-2	TGCAGCGTTGGACAGGGGTTGAATGGCTACACCTTC	CSVGQGLNGYTF
NA	NA	TRBV20-1	TRBJ2-7	TGCAGTGCTAGGAGGACAGCACCCGAGCAGTACTTC	CSARRTAPEQYF
NA	many	TRBV24-1	TRBJ2-6	TGTGCCACTTCTGGAATCTCTGTCTCTGGGGCCAACGTCCTGACTTTC	CATSGISVSGANVLTF
NA	NA	TRBV9	TRBJ1-4	TGTGCCAACAGCCCGACGATGGTCGATGAAAAACTGTTTTTT	CANSPTMVDEKLFF
TRBD1	NA	TRBV14	TRBJ1-5	TGTGCCAGCAGCTCGACAGGGACGAAGGGCAATCAGCCCCAGCATTTT	CASSSTGTKGNQPQHF
TRBD2	NA	TRBV10-3	TRBJ2-2	TGTGCCAGCAGTTTACTAGCGGGAGAGCCCGGGGAGCTGTTTTTT	CASSLLAGEPGELFF
NA	NA	TRBV15	TRBJ1-2	TGTGCCACCAGCAGCCAGACAGCTAATGGTGGCTACACCTTC	CATSSQTANGGYTF
NA	NA	TRBV4-2	TRBJ2-5	TGTGCCAGCAGCCAAGATACCCGGACCGAGACCCAGTACTTC	CASSQDTRTETQYF
NA	NA	TRBV10-3	TRBJ2-7	TGTGCCAGCTCTGGTTACGGGGTCGGCTCCTACGAGCAGTACTTC	CASSGYGVGSYEQYF
TRBD1	many	TRBV7-9	TRBJ1-2	TGTGCCAGCAGCCCGACAGGGGCCTGGAGCTACACCTTC	CASSPTGAWSYTF
NA	once	TRBV2	TRBJ1-1	TGTGCCAGCAGGTGGCAGATTACAAACACTGAAGCTTTCTTT	CASRWQITNTEAFF